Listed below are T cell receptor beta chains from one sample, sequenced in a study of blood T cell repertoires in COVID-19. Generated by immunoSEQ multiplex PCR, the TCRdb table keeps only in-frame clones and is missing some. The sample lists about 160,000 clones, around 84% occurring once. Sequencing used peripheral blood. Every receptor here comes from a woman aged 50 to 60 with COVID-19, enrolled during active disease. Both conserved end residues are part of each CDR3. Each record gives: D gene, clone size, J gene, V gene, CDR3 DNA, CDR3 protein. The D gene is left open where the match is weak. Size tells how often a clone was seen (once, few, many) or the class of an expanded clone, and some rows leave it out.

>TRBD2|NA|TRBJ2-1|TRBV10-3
TGTGCCATCAGTGTAGGTAGCGGGGGGGCCGGGTCCTACAATGAGCAGTTCTTC
CAISVGSGGAGSYNEQFF
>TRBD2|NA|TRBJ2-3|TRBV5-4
TGTGCCAGCACACCCGGGGCGGGGGGCGTAGGAGATACGCAGTATTTT
CASTPGAGGVGDTQYF
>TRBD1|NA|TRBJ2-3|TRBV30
TGTGCCTGGAGGGTGACAGGGAATGCAGATACGCAGTATTTT
CAWRVTGNADTQYF
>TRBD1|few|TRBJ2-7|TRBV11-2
TGTGCCAGCAGGGGACAGGGCGAATACGAGCAGTACTTC
CASRGQGEYEQYF
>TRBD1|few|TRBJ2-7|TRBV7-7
TGTGCTAGCAGCTTAGGACAGGGGGCGCACTACGAGCAGTACTTC
CASSLGQGAHYEQYF
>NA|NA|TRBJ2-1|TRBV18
TGTGCCAGCTCACCAGACAGTCACAATGAGCAGTTCTTC
CASSPDSHNEQFF
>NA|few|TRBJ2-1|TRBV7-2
TGTGCCAGCAGCCGTAGCGGCTCCTACAATGAGCAGTTCTTC
CASSRSGSYNEQFF
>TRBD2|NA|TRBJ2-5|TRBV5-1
TGCGCCAGCAGCTTGACGGGGGGTCGGGAGACCCAGTACTTC
CASSLTGGRETQYF
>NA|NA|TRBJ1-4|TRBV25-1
TGTGCCAGCAGTACGAGTGAAAAACTGTTTTTT
CASSTSEKLFF
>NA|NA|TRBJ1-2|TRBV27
TGTGCCAGCAGTTTCCGGGGGGCCAATGGCTACACCTTC
CASSFRGANGYTF
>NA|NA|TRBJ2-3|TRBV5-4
TGTGCCAGCAGCTTGGGTGTGGCTAGCGAAGCAGATACGCAGTATTTT
CASSLGVASEADTQYF
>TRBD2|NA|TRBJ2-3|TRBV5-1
TGCGCCAGCAGCAGTATGACTAGCGGGGCAACAGATACGCAGTATTTT
CASSSMTSGATDTQYF
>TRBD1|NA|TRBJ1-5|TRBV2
TGTGCCAGCACCCAGGGACAGGGGGTCGGTCAGCCCCAGCATTTT
CASTQGQGVGQPQHF
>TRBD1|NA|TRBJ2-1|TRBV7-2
TGTGCCAGCAGCTACTACAGGGGGCCATGGGTGCAGTTCTTC
CASSYYRGPWVQFF
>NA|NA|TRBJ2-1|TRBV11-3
TGTGCCAGCAGCTTCGAGGTAGGGGCCAGCTCCTACAATGAGCAGTTCTTC
CASSFEVGASSYNEQFF
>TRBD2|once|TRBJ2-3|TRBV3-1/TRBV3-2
TGTGCCAGCAGCCAAGATACCGGGGGGGGCACAGATACGCAGTATTTT
CASSQDTGGGTDTQYF
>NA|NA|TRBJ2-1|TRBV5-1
TGCGCCAGCAGCTTGGTGGCTTATGGTGATGAGCAGTTCTTC
CASSLVAYGDEQFF